This T cell receptor beta chain was identified during a study of cytomegalovirus exposure and HLA in healthy donors. Findings and limits, study-wide: By a later analysis, the bulk of CMV-associated TCR beta chains appeared HLA-restricted.

About this clone itself: Its target is unknown.

It was with 60 Vbeta and 13 Jbeta primers that the PCR ran. The data were produced by immunoSEQ multiplex PCR, yet TCRdb's version contains in-frame clones alone and is incomplete. The sample contains about 110,000 clones, approximately 16% of which appear only once. CDR3 length equals 22 residues. The source material was PBMCs. This rearrangement joins TRBV1 to TRBJ1-5; the D call TRBD1 from the table was never checked on the DNA. TRBV1 is classified as a pseudogene. This TCR was recovered from a female donor in good health and CMV-seronegative. DNA of the CDR3: TGCACCAGCAGCCATGATCACCTGGACAGGAAATCACATACACATAGCAATCAGCCCCAGCATTTT. This encodes CTSSHDHLDRKSHTHSNQPQHF.